What follows is one TCR beta chain and its context. The data originate from a study of blood T cell repertoires in COVID-19. Original handling: Amplification of reference gene primers was used by the study to estimate nucleated cell counts. TCRdb's copy holds only in-frame clones and misses some; the assay was immunoSEQ multiplex PCR. The D gene and trimming were derived from the DNA, and the V and J assignments and clone size from that table. Of approximately 210,000 clones in the sample, approximately 73% were seen once. The CDR3 runs to 14 residues. Germline V gene sequence: CDR1 LGHDT, CDR2 YNNKEL (reference sequence). V was cut by 1 base and J by 6 bases, with 10 bases left in between.

The sequence came from a woman between 50 and 59 years old with acute COVID-19. The chain has TRBV3-1 (or the pseudogene TRBV3-2) and TRBJ1-5; tentatively, D is TRBD1 (6 bases). The sequencing sample was made of PBMCs or T cells enriched from blood (not recorded which). CDR3 sequence: CASSQGGGLQPQHF. CDR3 DNA sequence: TGTGCCAGCAGCCAAGGGGGGGGCCTTCAGCCCCAGCATTTT.